This entry describes one TCR beta chain. The data are from a study of blood T cell repertoires in COVID-19. Study-wide background: Acute and convalescent COVID-19 samples came from the United States, Italy and Spain. T cells, B-cell-depleted T cells, or PBMCs supplied cDNA or gDNA.

The V segment lost 2 bases and the J segment 4 bases; nucleotides outside the gene matches: 2. From germline, CDR1 is SEHNR and CDR2 FQNEAQ (reference sequence). CDR3 size: 15 residues. Original data processing: The authors estimated nucleated cell counts from reference gene primer amplification. Clones were sequenced by immunoSEQ multiplex PCR, and TCRdb holds only the in-frame ones, with some missing. That table furnishes V, J and clone size, whereas the DNA furnished D and trimming. The profile shows about 130,000 clones, approximately 90% of them singletons. Sequences were obtained from peripheral blood. The rearrangement joins TRBV7-9 to TRBJ1-1, with 12 bases identical to TRBD1. This receptor was obtained from a middle-aged man with acute or convalescent COVID-19. The CDR3 reads CASSLRGQGATEAFF. The CDR3 nucleotides read TGTGCCAGCAGCTTAAGGGGACAGGGGGCCACTGAAGCTTTCTTT.